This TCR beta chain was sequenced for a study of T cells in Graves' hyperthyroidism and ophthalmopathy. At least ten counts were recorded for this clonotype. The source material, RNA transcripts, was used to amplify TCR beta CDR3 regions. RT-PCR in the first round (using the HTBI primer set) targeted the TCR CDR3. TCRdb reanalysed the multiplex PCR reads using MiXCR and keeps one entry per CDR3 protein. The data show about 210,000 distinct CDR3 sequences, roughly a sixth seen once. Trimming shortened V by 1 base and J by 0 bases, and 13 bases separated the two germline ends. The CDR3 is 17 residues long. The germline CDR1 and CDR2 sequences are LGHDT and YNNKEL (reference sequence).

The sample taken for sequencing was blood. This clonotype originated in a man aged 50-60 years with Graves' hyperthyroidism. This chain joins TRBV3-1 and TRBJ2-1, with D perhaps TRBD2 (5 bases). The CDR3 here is CASSQVIPSLSYNEQFF. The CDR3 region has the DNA TGTGCCAGCAGCCAAGTCATTCCTAGCCTCTCCTACAATGAGCAGTTCTTC.